The rows below give T cell receptor beta chains drawn from one sample of a study of shared clonotypes between healthy human individuals. Repertoires were generated with immunoSEQ multiplex PCR, while TCRdb's copy carries only in-frame clones and drops some. The sample shows under 2.5 million clones, 85% to 95% of them seen only once. The material sequenced was naive CD4+ T cells from PBMCs. The receptor set was obtained from a man aged 18 to 29 in good health. Some clones in this sample may be carry-over from other donors' samples. Both conserved end residues are trimmed from each CDR3. Clone size is not always given. Where it is, it says once, few, many or a class for expanded clones.

v_gene: TRBV11-2; abundance: .; CDR3aa: ASSDNRVTEAF
v_gene: TRBV5-1; abundance: .; CDR3aa: ASSLTRGRDTQY
v_gene: TRBV7-9; abundance: .; CDR3aa: ASSLEGRANVLT
v_gene: TRBV5-1; abundance: once; CDR3aa: ATRDTSAPYEQY
v_gene: TRBV19; abundance: once; CDR3aa: ASSRTGSYEQY
v_gene: TRBV19; abundance: few; CDR3aa: ASSTTENTEAF
v_gene: TRBV19; abundance: .; CDR3aa: ASRDGTGPYEQY
v_gene: TRBV28; abundance: .; CDR3aa: ASSSRTSGRGTGELF
v_gene: TRBV28; abundance: .; CDR3aa: ASSLGAGEQY
v_gene: TRBV19; abundance: .; CDR3aa: ASTSPGAGQVSYEQY
v_gene: TRBV7-2; abundance: .; CDR3aa: ASSLRGEIYYEQY
v_gene: TRBV4-3; abundance: once; CDR3aa: ASSQAASGSYEQY
v_gene: TRBV6-6; abundance: .; CDR3aa: ASSSPGGLSYEQY
v_gene: TRBV6-6; abundance: .; CDR3aa: ASRTFSSGELF
v_gene: TRBV30; abundance: .; CDR3aa: AGSGTGGFLGGYT
v_gene: TRBV11-2; abundance: .; CDR3aa: ASSDLRRERGTDTQY
v_gene: TRBV10-3; abundance: .; CDR3aa: AISPRDGPQH
v_gene: TRBV5-1; abundance: .; CDR3aa: ASSLVVGASYEQY
v_gene: TRBV28; abundance: .; CDR3aa: ASSFWGTGGNEKLF
v_gene: TRBV29-1; abundance: .; CDR3aa: SGSGRVPDTQY
v_gene: TRBV27; abundance: .; CDR3aa: ASSLGDRGYEQY
v_gene: TRBV30; abundance: .; CDR3aa: AWKREYEQY
v_gene: TRBV10-2; abundance: .; CDR3aa: ASSDSGGRSAEAF
v_gene: TRBV9; abundance: .; CDR3aa: ASSVGVGQETQY
v_gene: TRBV6-1; abundance: .; CDR3aa: ASRRTGATGELF
v_gene: TRBV6-5; abundance: .; CDR3aa: ASSYSGEQF
v_gene: TRBV7-3; abundance: .; CDR3aa: ASSLSGNEQF
v_gene: TRBV7-3; abundance: few; CDR3aa: ASSQRPIGSGNTIY
v_gene: TRBV30; abundance: .; CDR3aa: AWSVVGGTYEQY
v_gene: TRBV30; abundance: .; CDR3aa: AWRVGAQGAGLY
v_gene: TRBV4-1; abundance: once; CDR3aa: ASRAGGGGAETQY
v_gene: TRBV27; abundance: .; CDR3aa: ASSLGGLQETQY
v_gene: TRBV6-5; abundance: once; CDR3aa: ASSYKSTNYGYT
v_gene: TRBV5-1; abundance: .; CDR3aa: ASSLDSARRETQY
v_gene: TRBV28; abundance: .; CDR3aa: ASGLGGPGTDTQY
v_gene: TRBV12-5; abundance: once; CDR3aa: ASGPGTGSADTQY
v_gene: TRBV28; abundance: .; CDR3aa: ASSLTGNQPQH
v_gene: TRBV7-2; abundance: .; CDR3aa: ASSLGQGSTGELF
v_gene: TRBV30; abundance: .; CDR3aa: AWSVKGGQWKLF
v_gene: TRBV6-5; abundance: few; CDR3aa: ASSYSMTGPEAF
v_gene: TRBV27; abundance: .; CDR3aa: ASSPSGGGQPQH
v_gene: TRBV5-1; abundance: .; CDR3aa: ASSYGAATEAF
v_gene: TRBV18; abundance: .; CDR3aa: ASSPVSGSDTGELF
v_gene: TRBV10-2; abundance: once; CDR3aa: ASSESWTSVYYEQY
v_gene: TRBV5-1; abundance: .; CDR3aa: ASSQEGSYNQPQH
v_gene: TRBV19; abundance: .; CDR3aa: ASSPQGDYSNQPQH
v_gene: TRBV4-2; abundance: .; CDR3aa: ASSQGFAGSVTDTQY
v_gene: TRBV2; abundance: .; CDR3aa: ASSEGQHNQPQH
v_gene: TRBV2; abundance: .; CDR3aa: ASSEFRNTDTQY